The 9 T cell receptor beta chains listed next were all sequenced from one sample in a study of shared clonotypes between healthy human individuals. The protocol was immunoSEQ multiplex PCR, while the TCRdb copy is restricted to in-frame clones and leaves out a portion. This table holds some 2,000,000 clones, around 95% found once. Source material: naive CD4+ T cells sorted from blood. The subset was: CD45RA+ positively selected. These receptors were taken from a man younger than 35 in good health.

As DNA, the CDR3 is TGTGCCAGCATAAGGGTGGTTGAAGCTTTCTTT. It translates to CASIRVVEAFF. The chain links TRBV2 to TRBJ1-1; no clear D gene. Germline values: CDR1 SNHLY, CDR2 FYNNEI. The ends were cut back, 7 bases at V and 7 bases at J, with 10 bases in the middle. The CDR3 loop spans 11 amino acids.

The chain recombines TRBV10-1 with TRBJ2-3, with 10 bases identical to TRBD2. Germline CDR1 reads WNHNN; CDR2 reads SYGVQD (reference sequence). The CDR3 covers 18 residues. Germline trimming cut 1 base from V and 2 bases from J; bases unmatched to any gene: 9. The CDR3 sequence: CASSEWPSGGPTTDTQYF. CDR3 coding DNA: TGCGCCAGCAGTGAGTGGCCTAGCGGGGGACCTACCACAGATACGCAGTATTTT.

V and J are TRBV11-2 and TRBJ2-6; D uncertain. Germline V gene lookup returns CDR1 SGHAT and CDR2 FQNNGV. The V and J ends lost 5 bases and 0 bases respectively, with 8 bases between them. The CDR3 consists of 15 residues. This chain's CDR3 is CASSPGFSGANVLTF. CDR3 bases: TGTGCCAGCAGCCCAGGATTCTCTGGGGCCAACGTCCTGACTTTC.

The genes are TRBV6-5 and TRBJ1-1; D gene uncertain. CDR3 length: 11 amino acids. Trimming took 2 bases from V and 9 from J, leaving 7 bases between them. CDR1 and CDR2 from the germline V gene are MNHEY and SVGAGI. In DNA form, the CDR3 reads TGTGCCAGCAGTTACCTAGGCCAAGCTTTCTTT. Encoded protein: CASSYLGQAFF.

The chain has TRBV7-2 and TRBJ2-4, with D possibly called TRBD1 or TRBD2 (5 bases each). This CDR3 is 14 amino acids long. V shed 5 bases and J shed 7 bases, with 15 bases lying between them. Germline V gene data show CDR1 as SGHTA and CDR2 as FQGNSA. CDR3 sequence (DNA): TGTGCCAGCAGCCGAGGGGTAGCCGGGAACATTCAGTACTTC. Encoded protein: CASSRGVAGNIQYF.

This clone was observed once. This rearrangement joins TRBV6-1 to TRBJ2-5; 7 bases are a match to TRBD2. Germline-derived CDR1 and CDR2 are MNHNS and SASEGT. This CDR3 region has 15 residues. After removal of 7 bases from V and 0 bases from J, the junction contained 8 bases not matched to a gene. Here the CDR3 reads CASTLGGGYQETQYF. The CDR3 nucleotides read TGTGCCAGCACCCTTGGGGGGGGGTACCAAGAGACCCAGTACTTC.

The table lists this clone with a count of one. This rearrangement joins TRBV11-3 to TRBJ2-2; 7 bases are a match to TRBD1. The junction had 20 bases not matched to a gene; V was cut back by 4 bases and J by 6 bases. From germline, CDR1 is SGHNT and CDR2 YENEEA. CDR3 length: 19 residues. The CDR3 DNA is TGTGCCAGCAGCTCGCCCGGAGTCATGCGACAGGGCATTCCCGGGGAGCTGTTTTTT. As protein: CASSSPGVMRQGIPGELFF.

The V and J genes are TRBV2 and TRBJ1-2; 8 positions match TRBD1. Germline V gene sequence: CDR1 SNHLY, CDR2 FYNNEI. J was trimmed by 8 bases and V by 5 bases; bases with no gene match: 7. The CDR3 covers 13 residues. CDR3 DNA sequence: TGTGCCAGCAGTTCAGGGGGCACGGGAGGCTACACCTTC. This sequence encodes CASSSGGTGGYTF.

The chain carries TRBV4-1 and TRBJ2-1; TRBD1 matches at 8 bases. The V segment lost 4 bases and the J segment 4 bases; nucleotides outside the gene matches: 6. The germline V gene encodes CDR1 MGHRA and CDR2 YSYEKL. This CDR3 has 15 amino acids. The CDR3 DNA follows: TGCGCCAGCAGCCCTCCGGGACAGGCATACAATGAGCAGTTCTTC. This sequence encodes CASSPPGQAYNEQFF.